This entry features one T cell receptor beta chain sequence. The antigen is not known. This CDR3 spans 13 amino acids. Germline values: CDR1 SGHTA, CDR2 FQGTGA. Trimming left V 2 bases short and J 7 bases short, with 9 bases between. The data belong to a study of PD-1 blockade in classical Hodgkin lymphoma. Background on the study: Patients got intravenous nivolumab 3 mg/kg every 2 weeks.

TCRdb's copy holds only in-frame clones and misses some; the assay was immunoSEQ multiplex PCR. The table lists approximately 60,000 clones, approximately 88% of them singletons, with roughly an eighth in the top ten. There was relapse after autologous stem cell transplantation in every patient, and there was variation in brentuximab vedotin exposure. Patients showed best responses of complete response, partial response or progressive disease. General study results and limits: It was CD4+ TCR diversity, not CD8+, that rose significantly by C4D1.

Sequences were derived from peripheral blood mononuclear cells (PBMCs), sampled at baseline. The V and J genes are TRBV7-3 and TRBJ2-1; the D gene is possibly TRBD2 (6 bases). The source is a human donor with classical Hodgkin lymphoma. The CDR3 nucleotides read TGTGCCAGCAGCTTAGCGGGGAGAAATGAGCAGTTCTTC. Translated: CASSLAGRNEQFF.